Sequencing of this T cell receptor (beta chain) was carried out in a study of T cell changes during pregnancy in multiple sclerosis. The CDR3 contains 14 residues. Germline V lookup: CDR1 LGHNA, CDR2 YSLEER. Sequencing was performed with immunoSEQ multiplex PCR; in TCRdb, only in-frame clones are kept and a portion is missing. The sample consists of tens of thousands of clones, 95% to 97% of them appearing once. The sequence derives from a female donor with multiple sclerosis, enrolled in a pregnancy study. Source: CD8+ T cells from peripheral blood mononuclear cells, taken after pregnancy. The chain combines TRBV4-3 with TRBJ2-5; D possibly corresponds to TRBD2 (5 bases). The DNA end is more similar to TRBJ2-7, so the J call may be wrong. In nucleotides, the CDR3 is TGCGCCAGCAGCCCAGGACTGATCTCCTACGAGCAGTACTTC. It is translated as CASSPGLISYEQYF.